The next 18 T cell receptor beta chains were all read from a single sample in a study of radiotherapy plus CTLA-4 blockade in lung cancer. Profiled with immunoSEQ multiplex PCR; TCRdb holds only in-frame clones, not every one. The sample consists of around 40,000 clones, 60% to 80% of them appearing once. Specimen: peripheral blood, collected from a patient treated with radiotherapy plus ipilimumab. These receptors all stem from a human donor with non-small cell lung cancer who had stable disease on radiotherapy plus ipilimumab.

This sequence joins TRBV30 and TRBJ1-1, with unresolved D. The germline V and J ends were trimmed by 2 bases and 3 bases, with 10 bases remaining between them. Looked up from germline, CDR1 is GTSNPN and CDR2 is SVGIG (reference sequence). CDR3 size: 13 residues. This chain's CDR3 is CAWSIRGDTEAFF. As DNA, the CDR3 is TGTGCCTGGAGTATTCGGGGAGACACTGAAGCTTTCTTT.

The chain recombines TRBV5-1 with TRBJ2-7; maybe TRBD2 (7 bases). Trimming removed 4 bases from V and 6 bases from J, with 20 bases in between. The length of the CDR3 is 15 residues. In germline, CDR1 is SGHRS, CDR2 YFSETQ. The CDR3 protein is CASSPRPGGWGEQYF. The CDR3 coding sequence is TGCGCCAGCAGCCCCCGGCCGGGGGGCTGGGGCGAGCAGTACTTC. The complete variable domain, with remaining parts taken from reference TRBV5-1 and TRBJ2-7, reads KAGVTQTPRYLIKTRGQQVTLSCSPISGHRSVSWYQQTPGQGLQFLFEYFSETQRNKGNFPGRFSGRQFSNSRSEMNVSTLELGDSALYLCASSPRPGGWGEQYFGPGTRLTVT.

Only a few counts were recorded for this clone. This rearrangement joins TRBV5-1 to TRBJ2-1; a possible D gene is TRBD2 (7 bases). CDR1 and CDR2 from the germline V gene are SGHRS and YFSETQ. The CDR3 is 16 residues long. With 1 base removed from V and 3 bases from J, the gap between germline ends came to 14 bases. This chain's CDR3 is CASSLLGGLSYNEQFF. CDR3 nucleotides: TGCGCCAGCAGCTTGTTGGGGGGGCTGAGCTACAATGAGCAGTTCTTC.

This chain joins TRBV7-2 and TRBJ2-7; possibly TRBD1 for D (6 bases). V lost 7 bases and J lost 1, with 14 bases in between. This CDR3 is 14 amino acids long. The germline V gene has CDR1 SGHTA and CDR2 FQGNSA. DNA of the CDR3: TGTGCCAGCAAGTCGACAGGAGGATCCTACGAGCAGTACTTC. This encodes CASKSTGGSYEQYF.

The chain is built from TRBV4-1 and TRBJ2-1; TRBD2 is a possible D gene (6 bases). Trimming cost V 2 bases and J 1 base, with 12 bases left between them. Germline V lookup: CDR1 MGHRA, CDR2 YSYEKL. The CDR3 length is 16 residues. CDR3 protein: CASSQIGTRSYNEQFF. The CDR3 DNA sequence: TGCGCCAGCAGCCAAATCGGGACTCGGTCCTACAATGAGCAGTTCTTC.

The chain uses TRBV6-6 and TRBJ1-2; TRBD1 matches at 9 bases. The CDR3 runs 14 residues. Germline V gene data show CDR1 as MNHNY and CDR2 as SVGAGI (reference sequence). V trimming: 6 bases; J trimming: 2 bases; junction bases outside the gene matches: 4. As DNA, the CDR3 is TGTGCCAGCAGCGGGACAGGGAGAAACTATGGCTACACCTTC. Residues: CASSGTGRNYGYTF.

This chain links TRBV6-1 with TRBJ1-2; 9 bases are a match to TRBD1. In germline, CDR1 is MNHNS, CDR2 SASEGT. V shed 0 bases and J 2 bases; nucleotides not matched to a gene: 4. The CDR3 runs 16 residues. CDR3 nucleotides: TGTGCCAGCAGTGAAGCTAATGACAGGGGGAACTATGGCTACACCTTC. It yields the protein CASSEANDRGNYGYTF.

CDR3 sequence reads: CASSRSGRASAQYF. As DNA, the CDR3 is TGTGCCAGCAGCAGGAGCGGGCGGGCGAGCGCGCAGTATTTT. This chain connects TRBV7-2 to TRBJ2-3, with D possibly being TRBD2 (6 bases). The CDR3 runs to 14 residues. V was shortened by 5 bases and J by 10 bases, with 19 bases between the two germline ends. Germline CDR1 and CDR2: SGHTA and FQGNSA.

This chain joins TRBV19 and TRBJ1-2; D not certain. CDR1 is LNHDA, CDR2 SQIVND, per germline (reference sequence). This CDR3 spans 16 amino acids. With 0 bases removed from V and 7 bases from J, the gap between germline ends came to 18 bases. CDR3 bases: TGTGCCAGTAGTATAGATCACAGTGGCCGGGAGACTGGCTACACCTTC. Protein product: CASSIDHSGRETGYTF.

This clone was counted a few times. The chain has TRBV5-8 and TRBJ1-6; D is ambiguous. V shed 2 bases and J shed 0 bases, with 12 bases lying between them. Germline CDR1 and CDR2: SGHTS and YDEGEE. The CDR3 contains 17 residues. CDR3 amino acids: CASSLSRASSYNSPLHF. In DNA form, the CDR3 reads TGTGCCAGCAGCTTATCGCGCGCGAGCTCCTATAATTCACCCCTCCACTTT.

V usage is TRBV6-4 and J usage is TRBJ1-6; 9 bases map to TRBD1. The V and J ends lost 0 bases and 10 bases, in that order; junction bases with no gene match: 4. CDR1 and CDR2 (germline): MRHNA, SNTAGT. The CDR3 runs to 15 residues. The CDR3 is CASSDSGTGRSPLHF. CDR3 DNA sequence: TGTGCCAGCAGTGACTCGGGGACAGGGAGGTCACCCCTCCACTTT.

V gene TRBV2 combines with J gene TRBJ2-3, with D perhaps TRBD2 (6 bases). The CDR3 contains 14 residues. Deletions cut 8 bases from V and 4 bases from J, with 16 bases between. CDR1 is SNHLY and CDR2 is FYNNEI in the germline V gene. The CDR3 is CASGVWDSPDTQYF. The CDR3 bases are TGTGCCAGCGGGGTTTGGGACTCCCCAGATACGCAGTATTTT.

The chain couples TRBV14 to TRBJ2-5; possible D gene TRBD2, 5 bases. The V end lost 5 bases, the J end lost 5 bases, and 15 bases lay between the germline ends. The CDR3 has 14 residues. Germline V gene lookup returns CDR1 SGHDN and CDR2 FVKESK. The CDR3 nucleotides read TGTGCCAGCAGCGGAGGTGGGTGGAGGGAGACCCAGTACTTC. It yields the protein CASSGGGWRETQYF.

V usage is TRBV15 and J usage is TRBJ1-5, with 10 bases matching TRBD1. V was pared by 1 base and J by 14 bases, with 2 bases of the junction left unmatched. Germline CDR1 and CDR2: LNHNV and YYDKDF (reference sequence). CDR3 length: 12 amino acids. CDR3 DNA sequence: TGTGCCACCAGCAGAGGGGACAGGGGAAAGCATTTT. It yields the protein CATSRGDRGKHF.

J is TRBJ2-1 and V is TRBV11-2, with 10 bases fitting TRBD2. Trimming cost V 5 bases and J 7 bases; bases outside gene matches: 8. This CDR3 contains 15 residues. CDR1 and CDR2 from the germline V gene are SGHAT and FQNNGV. CDR3 DNA sequence: TGTGCCAGCAGCGCCCTAGCGGGGGATGGAAATGAGCAGTTCTTC. It codes for CASSALAGDGNEQFF.

The chain joins TRBV7-9 to TRBJ1-4; 7 bases agree with TRBD1. V was clipped by 4 bases and J by 4 bases; unmatched bases: 6. Germline-derived CDR1 and CDR2 are SEHNR and FQNEAQ (reference sequence). There are 15 residues in the CDR3. CDR3 in DNA: TGTGCCAGCAGCTCCCGCTGGGACAGTAATGAAAAACTGTTTTTT. Its protein is CASSSRWDSNEKLFF.

This clone is a singleton in its sample. This chain uses TRBV6-4 with TRBJ1-1, with D possibly being TRBD1 (6 bases). The CDR3 sequence is 14 residues long. The germline gives CDR1 MRHNA, CDR2 SNTAGT. With 5 bases removed from V and 1 base from J, the gap between germline ends came to 11 bases. Here the CDR3 DNA reads TGTGCCAGCAGTCGGGACATTGGGAACACTGAAGCTTTCTTT. Amino acid sequence: CASSRDIGNTEAFF.

The rearrangement joins TRBV7-8 to TRBJ2-6, with 8 bases lining up with TRBD2. The CDR3 spans 19 residues. The germline V gene has CDR1 SGHVS and CDR2 FQNEAQ. Trimming took 3 bases from V and 0 from J; bases not matched to a gene: 10. CDR3 region: CASSLVVAGPTSGANVLTF. CDR3 bases: TGTGCCAGCAGCTTGGTGGTAGCGGGGCCCACCTCTGGGGCCAACGTCCTGACTTTC.